This TCR beta chain emerged from a study of shared clonotypes between healthy human individuals. Study-level points and caveats: Limited genetic and exposure-history diversity came from having few donors.

Germline V gives CDR1 MDHEN, CDR2 SYDVKM. The V and J ends lost 3 bases and 7 bases respectively, with 13 bases between them. The CDR3 has 14 residues. As for this clone: Its cognate antigen is unknown.

Assay used: immunoSEQ multiplex PCR; TCRdb lists only in-frame clones, some missing. The sample has nearly 750,000 clones; roughly 72% are singletons. This chain uses TRBV28 with TRBJ1-3, with D tentatively TRBD1 (5 bases). Sequencing was performed on memory CD4+ T cells sorted from blood. Described subset: CD45RA-negative fraction. The receptor was derived from a woman aged 25-40 years in good health. CDR3 sequence: CASSLGGVKNTIYF. DNA for the CDR3: TGTGCCAGCAGTTTGGGAGGGGTTAAGAACACCATATATTTT.